This TCR beta chain was captured in a study of blood T cells in healthy people across ages (dated by TCRdb to the mid-2010s). Study-wide context: Template switching captured roughly one uniquely barcoded TCR beta cDNA molecule per two T cells in model experiments. To avoid experimental bias, donors of different ages were distributed randomly across sequencing lanes. The study analyzed two additional independent replicas of 1 million unique cDNA reads from the same blood draw for two donors, one aged 18 to 29 and one aged 80 or older. The study measured age-related changes in TCR beta repertoire diversity using deep sequencing normalized with unique cDNA molecular identifiers. Four age groups were formed from the donors: young (average approximately 16 years), middle-aged (more than 35), aged (approximately 60) and long-lived (about 75).

About this clonotype: Its specific antigen is unknown. No base quality information exists; no much larger clone differs at one position.

Findings and caveats that apply to the study as a whole: Because donor CMV infection status was unknown, age-related changes in expanded clonotypes were potentially confounded. Observed TCR beta diversity correlated strongly with the percentage of naive T cells measured by flow cytometry. As age increased, observed TCR beta diversity per million T cells dropped in a roughly linear way, and a significant reduction was already evident by age about 40. Conclusive comparison of naive and antigen-experienced compartments was prevented by the profiling of bulk unsorted PBMCs. Estimates of total diversity based on one million sequenced T cells were regarded as lower bounds and as underestimates. Compared with the aged group, more naive CD4+ T cells, fewer expanded clones and increased TCR diversity were shown by the long-lived group, suggesting age selection.

The roughly 37 donors, aged about 6 to 90 years, were systemically healthy Caucasian individuals from Russia. Roughly 11 milliliters of peripheral blood were drawn from each donor into EDTA-treated Vacutainer tubes. Ficoll-Paque density-gradient centrifugation was used to isolate PBMCs, with at least 6.5 million per sample. Trizol reagent was used to extract total RNA from the PBMCs, yielding at least 5.5 micrograms per sample. Naive CD45RAhigh/CD27high T cell percentages were measured by flow cytometry on a PBMC aliquot from every donor. V ends up 5 bases short and J 2 bases short, with an unmatched junction base count of 6. The germline V gene provides CDR1 SGHTA and CDR2 FQGNSA. From cysteine to phenylalanine, the CDR3 is 15 amino acids long. Only the CDR3 DNA stays, 45 bases, in frame from base 1. The library was generated by 5' RACE. Sequencing relied on an Illumina HiSeq 2500. The second PCR ran for about 6 to 11 cycles and used a J-beta primer mix along with a sample-barcoded 5' primer. Each TCR beta cDNA molecule received a unique molecular identifier from a template-switch 5' adaptor carrying 12 random nucleotides. At least 3 million CDR3-containing paired-end reads were obtained from each sample. First-strand cDNA was synthesized from all RNA with the Mint cDNA synthesis kit, primed by a TRBC-specific oligonucleotide. After uracil-DNA glycosylase treatment, a first 18-cycle PCR used universal primers M1SS and BC2_uni_R on all cDNA. Per the original workflow: For normalization, 1 million high-quality reads were randomly selected from each sample, with every read carrying a distinct molecular identifier. Reads with shared molecular identifiers were discarded instead of being binned into consensus sequences. MiTCR, run with a Q25 quality threshold and the strictest error-elimination algorithm, handled CDR3 identification, clonotype clustering and error correction. A nonparametric unseen species model with Euler transformation was used to estimate lower-bound total TCR beta diversity. TCRdb trimmed the raw reads at Q25, called clones with MiXCR and kept productive beta chains. Rows with a matching CDR3 protein are joined into one entry that keeps the most common DNA and genes. TCRdb's processing, not the authors' own work, is the source of the V and J calls. The sample includes over 1.5 million distinct CDR3 sequences, with roughly 49% observed a single time. The ten largest clones represent approximately 2.1% of the sample.

Sequenced sample: blood. The receptor chain draws on TRBV7-2 and TRBJ2-1; TRBD1 agrees with 7 junctional bases. This TCR came from a woman aged 35 to 49 in good health. This receptor carries the CDR3 CASSRDRVTYNEQFF. The nucleotides are TGTGCCAGCAGCCGCGACAGGGTAACCTACAATGAGCAGTTCTTC.